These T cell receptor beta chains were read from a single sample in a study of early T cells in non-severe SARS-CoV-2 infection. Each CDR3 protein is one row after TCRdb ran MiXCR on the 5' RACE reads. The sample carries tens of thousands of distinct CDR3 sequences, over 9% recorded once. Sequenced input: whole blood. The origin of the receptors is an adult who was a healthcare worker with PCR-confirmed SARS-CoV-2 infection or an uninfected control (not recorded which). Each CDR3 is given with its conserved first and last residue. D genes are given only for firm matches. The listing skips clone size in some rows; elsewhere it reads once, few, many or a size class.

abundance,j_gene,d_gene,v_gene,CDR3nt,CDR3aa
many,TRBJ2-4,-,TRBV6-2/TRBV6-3,TGTGCCAGCAGTTACTTGAATCTTCAGGGTACCATTCAGTACTTC,CASSYLNLQGTIQYF
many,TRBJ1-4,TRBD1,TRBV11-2,TGTGCCAGCAGCCTTGACAGGGACCGGGAAAAACTGTTTTTT,CASSLDRDREKLFF
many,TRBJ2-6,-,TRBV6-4,TGTGCCAGCAGCAGGGATCTTGGGGCCAACGTCCTGACTTTC,CASSRDLGANVLTF
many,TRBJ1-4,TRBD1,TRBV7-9,TGTGCCAGCAGCTTGCCAACAGGGGGAAATGAAAAACTGTTTTTT,CASSLPTGGNEKLFF
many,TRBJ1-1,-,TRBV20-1,TGCAGTGCTAGAGATCAATACGGGGTTGGTGAAGCTTTCTTT,CSARDQYGVGEAFF
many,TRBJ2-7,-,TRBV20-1,TGCAGTGCTAGAGATCCTGGCCGAAGCAACCACGAGCAGTACTTC,CSARDPGRSNHEQYF
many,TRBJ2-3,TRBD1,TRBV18,TGTGCCAGCTCGTCCGACACAGGGGGCGCTGGCACAGATACGCAGTATTTT,CASSSDTGGAGTDTQYF
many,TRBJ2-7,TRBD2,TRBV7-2,TGTGCCAGCAGCCCCTTAGCGGGGGTACGCGAGCAGTACTTC,CASSPLAGVREQYF
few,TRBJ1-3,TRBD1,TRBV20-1,TGCAGTGCCACAACCCCGAGGGGGCAAGGAAACACCATATATTTT,CSATTPRGQGNTIYF
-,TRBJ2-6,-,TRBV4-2,TGTGCCAGCAGCCAAGATCGGGGTCACAGGGACTTTGGGGCCAACGTCCTGACTTTC,CASSQDRGHRDFGANVLTF
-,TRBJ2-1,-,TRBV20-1,TGCAGTGCTGCCTCCGGGGGCGGCTACAATGAGCAGTTCTTC,CSAASGGGYNEQFF
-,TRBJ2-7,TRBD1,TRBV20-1,TGCAGTGCTCCCACGGGACAGGGGAATGAGCAGTACTTC,CSAPTGQGNEQYF
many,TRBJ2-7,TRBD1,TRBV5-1,TGCGCCAGCAGCGTAGGGGCAGGGGGCGGCGAGCAGTACTTC,CASSVGAGGGEQYF
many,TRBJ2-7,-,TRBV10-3,TGTGCCATCAGTAAACTAGAGGCCTACGAGCAGTACTTC,CAISKLEAYEQYF
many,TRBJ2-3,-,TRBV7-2,TGTGCCAGCAGCTTAGGTAGGGGCCAAACTGATACGCAGTATTTT,CASSLGRGQTDTQYF
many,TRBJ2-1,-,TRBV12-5,TGTGCTAGTGGCCTAATAGGGTTGAGCTCCTACAATGAGCAGTTCTTC,CASGLIGLSSYNEQFF
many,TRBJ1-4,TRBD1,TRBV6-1,TGTGCCACCAGACAGGGGTCAACTAATGAAAAACTGTTTTTT,CATRQGSTNEKLFF
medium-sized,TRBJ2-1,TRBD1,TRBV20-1,TGCAGTGCTCCGGACAGGGGGACGTCCGGCTCCTACAATGAGCAGTTCTTC,CSAPDRGTSGSYNEQFF
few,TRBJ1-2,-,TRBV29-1,TGCAGCGCCGGACAGCCTAACTATGGCTACACCTTC,CSAGQPNYGYTF
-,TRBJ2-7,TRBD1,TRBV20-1,TGCAGTGCTGAGACAGGGGACGAGCAGTACTTC,CSAETGDEQYF
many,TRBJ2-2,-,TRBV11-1,TGTGCCAGCAGCGGGCCTAGGAGGGCGGACGGGGAGCTGTTTTTT,CASSGPRRADGELFF
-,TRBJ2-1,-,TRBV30,TGTGCCTGGAGTCCCTTGGGCAGGGGTGAGCAGTTCTTC,CAWSPLGRGEQFF
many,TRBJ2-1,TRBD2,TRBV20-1,TGCAGTGTTTTCTCCGGGACTAGCGGGCGGGGTGAGCAGTTCTTC,CSVFSGTSGRGEQFF
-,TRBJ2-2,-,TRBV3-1,TGTGCCAGTCGACAGGTCTCCACCGGGGAGCTGTTTTTT,CASRQVSTGELFF
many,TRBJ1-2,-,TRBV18,TGTGCCAGCTCACCTGATCGCCAGGGCACTAACTATGGCTACACCTTC,CASSPDRQGTNYGYTF
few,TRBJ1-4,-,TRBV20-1,TGCAGTGCTACCCAACCAGGGGTGACCGCAACTAATGAAAAACTGTTTTTT,CSATQPGVTATNEKLFF
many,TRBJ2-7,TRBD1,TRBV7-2,TGTGCCAGCACTTCGAAGGGGGCCCGGAGCTCTTACGAGCAGTACTTC,CASTSKGARSSYEQYF
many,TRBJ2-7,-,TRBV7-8,TGTGCCAGCAGCTTAGTGGGAGGCTCCTACGAGCAGTACTTC,CASSLVGGSYEQYF
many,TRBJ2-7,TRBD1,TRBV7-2,TGTGCCAGCAGCTCCGGGACAGGTTACTACGAGCAGTACTTC,CASSSGTGYYEQYF
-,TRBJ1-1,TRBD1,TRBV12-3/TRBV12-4,TGTGCCAGCAAGGAGACAGGGGGATGGGGCACTGAAGCTTTCTTT,CASKETGGWGTEAFF
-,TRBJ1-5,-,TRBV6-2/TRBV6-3,TGTGCCAGCACCAAATACGGCGGCAGGGGTCAGCCCCAGCATTTT,CASTKYGGRGQPQHF
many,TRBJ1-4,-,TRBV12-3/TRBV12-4,TGTGCCAGCAGTCTAAACCTACCGGGTGAAAAACTGTTTTTT,CASSLNLPGEKLFF
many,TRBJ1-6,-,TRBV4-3,TGCGCCAGCAGCCACACTCGCCTCGGGAATTCACCCCTCCACTTT,CASSHTRLGNSPLHF
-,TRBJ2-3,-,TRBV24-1,TGTGCCACCAGTGAACCCCTCAGTTTAGCTCATGCAGATACGCAGTATTTT,CATSEPLSLAHADTQYF
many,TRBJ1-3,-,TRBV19,TGTGCCAGTAGCGCCGGAGGCTTCTCTGGAAACACCATATATTTT,CASSAGGFSGNTIYF
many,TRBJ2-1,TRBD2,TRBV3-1,TGTGCCAGCAGCCACTATAGCGGGGGGGACAATGAGCAGTTCTTC,CASSHYSGGDNEQFF
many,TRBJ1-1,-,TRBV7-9,TGTGCCAGCAGCTTAGTGGGAGCCCCCACTGAAGCTTTCTTT,CASSLVGAPTEAFF
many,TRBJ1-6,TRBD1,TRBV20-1,TGCAGTGCTACAACCGGGACAGGGGGATCACCCCTCCACTTT,CSATTGTGGSPLHF
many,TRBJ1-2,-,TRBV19,TGTGCCAGTAGTTACTATGGCTACACCTTC,CASSYYGYTF
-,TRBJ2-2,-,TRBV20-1,TGCAGTGCTAGAGAAAAGGTATCGAACACCGGGGAGCTGTTTTTT,CSAREKVSNTGELFF
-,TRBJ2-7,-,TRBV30,TGTGCCTGGAGTGTTTCGGCAGGGGCCGGCGACGAGCAGTACTTC,CAWSVSAGAGDEQYF
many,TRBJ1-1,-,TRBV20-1,TGCAGTGCGGCCGCGCACACTGAAGCTTTCTTT,CSAAAHTEAFF
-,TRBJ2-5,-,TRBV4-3,TGCGCCAGCAGCCAAGATCCTAGCCCTGGGAGGACCCAGTACTTC,CASSQDPSPGRTQYF
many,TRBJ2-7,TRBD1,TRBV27,TGTGCCAGTCGAGGACAGGGTGATGGGGAGCAGTACTTC,CASRGQGDGEQYF